These T cell receptor beta chains were read from a single sample in a study of T cells after yellow fever vaccination. Each CDR3 protein is one row after TCRdb ran MiXCR on the 5' RACE reads. This sample has 200,000 to 300,000 distinct CDR3 sequences, with roughly 6.8% found just once. This material consisted of CD4+ T cells sorted from PBMCs, taken on the day of the yellow fever booster vaccination. These receptors originate from a man between 25 and 39 years old who received the YFV17D yellow fever vaccine. CDR3s include the opening cysteine and the closing phenylalanine or tryptophan. Each record gives: CDR3 DNA, CDR3 protein, D gene, J gene, V gene, clone size. A D gene is named only where the DNA matches it firmly. Clone size is given for some rows only: seen once, a few or many times, or a class if the clone is expanded.

cdr3_nt: TGTGCCAGCAGGGACCGGGCCTCTGGAAACACCATATATTTT
cdr3_aa: CASRDRASGNTIYF
d_call: .
j_call: TRBJ1-3
v_call: TRBV12-3/TRBV12-4
clone_size: few

cdr3_nt: TGTGCCAGCAGTGAAGCGAGGGTCTACCTAAGTGAGTGGGCCAAAAACATTCAGTACTTC
cdr3_aa: CASSEARVYLSEWAKNIQYF
d_call: .
j_call: TRBJ2-4
v_call: TRBV6-1
clone_size: .

cdr3_nt: TGTGCCTGGAGTGTGGGAGGGGTCTATCAAGAGACCCAGTACTTC
cdr3_aa: CAWSVGGVYQETQYF
d_call: TRBD2
j_call: TRBJ2-5
v_call: TRBV30
clone_size: few

cdr3_nt: TGCGCCAGCAGCTTGACGGGTTTGCAAGAGACCCAGTACTTC
cdr3_aa: CASSLTGLQETQYF
d_call: .
j_call: TRBJ2-5
v_call: TRBV5-1
clone_size: many

cdr3_nt: TGTGCCAGCAGCACTAGGGGGCACATTCAGTACTTC
cdr3_aa: CASSTRGHIQYF
d_call: TRBD1
j_call: TRBJ2-4
v_call: TRBV6-2/TRBV6-3
clone_size: .

cdr3_nt: TGTGCCAGCAGCCGGGACCCCACCTATGGCTACACCTTC
cdr3_aa: CASSRDPTYGYTF
d_call: .
j_call: TRBJ1-2
v_call: TRBV6-1
clone_size: few

cdr3_nt: TGCAGCGTTGAACACTCCGGGACAGGGAGTGGCTACACCTTC
cdr3_aa: CSVEHSGTGSGYTF
d_call: TRBD1
j_call: TRBJ1-2
v_call: TRBV29-1
clone_size: many

cdr3_nt: TGTGCCAGCAGCTTAAGGGCCTGGGGTGAAAAACTGTTTTTT
cdr3_aa: CASSLRAWGEKLFF
d_call: .
j_call: TRBJ1-4
v_call: TRBV7-2
clone_size: many

cdr3_nt: TGTGCCAGCGGCCCTGGGGTCGTCAGCTGGACATTCTACGAGCAGTACTTC
cdr3_aa: CASGPGVVSWTFYEQYF
d_call: .
j_call: TRBJ2-7
v_call: TRBV25-1
clone_size: .

cdr3_nt: TGTGCCAGCAGTTTAGTGGTCAACACTGAAGCTTTCTTT
cdr3_aa: CASSLVVNTEAFF
d_call: .
j_call: TRBJ1-1
v_call: TRBV12-3/TRBV12-4
clone_size: many

cdr3_nt: TGCAGTGCTAGGGACAGGAGTTTCGAGCAGTACTTC
cdr3_aa: CSARDRSFEQYF
d_call: TRBD1
j_call: TRBJ2-7
v_call: TRBV20-1
clone_size: many

cdr3_nt: TGCGCCAGCAGCTCCGAGGGGGGGCGAATTGAAAATGAGCAGTTCTTC
cdr3_aa: CASSSEGGRIENEQFF
d_call: .
j_call: TRBJ2-1
v_call: TRBV5-1
clone_size: few

cdr3_nt: TGTGCCAGCAGCTGGGGGCAGGCCAGGGGATACGAGCAGTACTTC
cdr3_aa: CASSWGQARGYEQYF
d_call: .
j_call: TRBJ2-7
v_call: TRBV5-5
clone_size: few

cdr3_nt: TGCAGTGCCACCGAGCGGGGAGTTGACGAGCAGTACTTC
cdr3_aa: CSATERGVDEQYF
d_call: TRBD2
j_call: TRBJ2-7
v_call: TRBV20-1
clone_size: .

cdr3_nt: TGTGCCAGCAGCCAGGCCGGGACAGAAGAGACCCAGTACTTC
cdr3_aa: CASSQAGTEETQYF
d_call: TRBD1
j_call: TRBJ2-5
v_call: TRBV3-1
clone_size: many

cdr3_nt: TGCAGTGCAACACCCGGTGCTAGCGGGAGTGAGACCCAGTACTTC
cdr3_aa: CSATPGASGSETQYF
d_call: TRBD2
j_call: TRBJ2-5
v_call: TRBV20-1
clone_size: many

cdr3_nt: TGTGCCAGCAGTTGGACAGGGGCCACGAGCGGGGAGCTGTTTTTT
cdr3_aa: CASSWTGATSGELFF
d_call: TRBD1
j_call: TRBJ2-2
v_call: TRBV6-5
clone_size: many

cdr3_nt: TGCGCCAGCAGCTTGAGGCTAGTGACCTACAATGAGCAGTTCTTC
cdr3_aa: CASSLRLVTYNEQFF
d_call: .
j_call: TRBJ2-1
v_call: TRBV5-1
clone_size: .

cdr3_nt: TGCGCCAGCAGCGGAGCCGGACTGGAGGGTGACATTCAGTACTTC
cdr3_aa: CASSGAGLEGDIQYF
d_call: .
j_call: TRBJ2-4
v_call: TRBV5-1
clone_size: .

cdr3_nt: TGCAGCGCCTTAGCGGGTGGGACAGATACGCAGTATTTT
cdr3_aa: CSALAGGTDTQYF
d_call: TRBD2
j_call: TRBJ2-3
v_call: TRBV29-1
clone_size: many

cdr3_nt: TGTGCCAGCAGCACTTTCCGCGGGAGGGCCTTAGATGAGCAGTTCTTC
cdr3_aa: CASSTFRGRALDEQFF
d_call: TRBD2
j_call: TRBJ2-1
v_call: TRBV7-9
clone_size: .

cdr3_nt: TGTGCCAGCAGCGGACTAGCGCCAGGAGAGACCCAGTACTTC
cdr3_aa: CASSGLAPGETQYF
d_call: TRBD2
j_call: TRBJ2-5
v_call: TRBV7-6
clone_size: many

cdr3_nt: TGCAGTGCTAGAGATTTGGCAGTAAACACTGAAGCTTTCTTT
cdr3_aa: CSARDLAVNTEAFF
d_call: .
j_call: TRBJ1-1
v_call: TRBV20-1
clone_size: .

cdr3_nt: TGCAGTGCTAGTCGGCCACAGGGGAACACCGGGGAGCTGTTTTTT
cdr3_aa: CSASRPQGNTGELFF
d_call: .
j_call: TRBJ2-2
v_call: TRBV20-1
clone_size: many

cdr3_nt: TGCGCCAGCAGCCAAGATCGAGTCACAGATACGCAGTATTTT
cdr3_aa: CASSQDRVTDTQYF
d_call: .
j_call: TRBJ2-3
v_call: TRBV4-1
clone_size: .

cdr3_nt: TGTGCCAGCAGCCTGACAAGGAGGGTGATCTTCTTC
cdr3_aa: CASSLTRRVIFF
d_call: .
j_call: TRBJ2-1
v_call: TRBV12-3/TRBV12-4
clone_size: few

cdr3_nt: TGTGCCAGCAGCGTCACTAGCAGCGGTGAGCAGTTCTTC
cdr3_aa: CASSVTSSGEQFF
d_call: .
j_call: TRBJ2-1
v_call: TRBV7-2
clone_size: many

cdr3_nt: TGTGCCAGCAGCGCGACTAGCAGTCTCAGCTCTGGGGCCAACGTCCTGACTTTC
cdr3_aa: CASSATSSLSSGANVLTF
d_call: TRBD2
j_call: TRBJ2-6
v_call: TRBV6-2/TRBV6-3
clone_size: .

cdr3_nt: TGTGCCAGCAGCCCACAAGGGACTAGCGGGCCGTACAATGAGCAGTTCTTC
cdr3_aa: CASSPQGTSGPYNEQFF
d_call: TRBD2
j_call: TRBJ2-1
v_call: TRBV3-1
clone_size: many

cdr3_nt: TGCGCCAGCAGGACGACGGGACGAAGAATTCGGGATGAGCAGTTCTTC
cdr3_aa: CASRTTGRRIRDEQFF
d_call: .
j_call: TRBJ2-1
v_call: TRBV10-1
clone_size: .